This T cell receptor beta chain was documented in a study of metastatic and nonmetastatic thyroid tumors. Overall study: Repertoires from malignant and benign thyroid patients were compared across blood and tumor or nodule tissue.

In the original analysis: Using the CDR3 differences seen across clinicopathological groups, the authors built a distant-metastasis classifier for papillary thyroid cancer, which was meant to discriminate distant-metastatic patients. TCRdb re-called clones via MiXCR from the PCR reads. TCRdb's processing, not the study's, gives the V and J calls here. Of more than 6,000 clones listed, 30% to 40% were seen once; the top ten hold 35% to 40%. All patients were untreated before thyroid surgery. Broader study findings: Reported TCR beta diversity, measured in blood and tumor, was significantly higher for malignant thyroid tumors than for benign nodules.

Germline CDR1 SGHAT, CDR2 FQNNGV. The CDR3 extends over 12 amino acids. V lost 5 bases, J lost 6 bases, and 3 bases stayed unmatched. In regard to this clone: The target antigen is unknown.

Material: adjacent normal tissue. The chain carries TRBV11-2 and TRBJ1-2; 7 nucleotides agree with TRBD1. This clonotype was obtained from a male donor with papillary thyroid cancer or a benign thyroid nodule (not recorded which). Some clones in this sample may be carry-over from other donors' samples. For the CDR3, the DNA is TGTGCCAGCAGCCGTACAGGGGATGGCTACACCTTC. It codes for CASSRTGDGYTF.